Following are 20 T cell receptor beta chains from one sample sequenced in a study of T cell clones after liver transplantation (dated by TCRdb to the late 2010s). Receptors were amplified or captured by the immunoSEQ multiplex PCR assay. Entries here come from immuneACCESS through TCRdb and include only in-frame sequences with V and J called. Some clones fail to appear in such tables; in the studies checked, an unresolved V gene covers under half of the shortfall, and the cause of the remainder is unknown. The sample table lists 50,000 to 60,000 clones, more than 70% of them with a count of one. The top ten constitute approximately 10% of the sample. This sample comprised CD4+ T cells from blood, obtained at the 22-month timepoint. All receptors derive from a human patient who received a liver transplant. In transplant recipients, some T cells may be of donor rather than host origin.

The rearrangement uses TRBV9 and TRBJ1-2; 11 nucleotides line up with TRBD1. After removal of 3 bases from V and 9 bases from J, the junction contained 13 bases not matched to a gene. CDR3 length: 16 amino acids. Looked up from germline, CDR1 is SGDLS and CDR2 is YYNGEE. Here the CDR3 DNA reads TGTGCCAGCAGCGGTGGGACAGGGGGATCGGTTAAGAGCTACACCTTC. It encodes CASSGGTGGSVKSYTF.

The chain uses TRBV5-1 and TRBJ2-7; possibly TRBD1 or TRBD2 for D (7 bases each). From germline, CDR1 is SGHRS and CDR2 YFSETQ. This CDR3 is built from 15 residues. With 0 bases removed from V and 4 bases from J, the gap between germline ends came to 14 bases. The CDR3 loop reads CASSLVAGGVYEQYF. CDR3 sequence (DNA): TGCGCCAGCAGCTTGGTGGCAGGGGGGGTTTACGAGCAGTACTTC.

The J gene is TRBJ2-3, the V gene TRBV19; TRBD2 matches at 8 bases. J gave up 2 bases and V 9 bases, and 4 bases lay outside the gene matches. Germline CDR1 and CDR2: LNHDA and SQIVND (reference sequence). The CDR3 covers 13 residues. The CDR3: CASTGGVTDTQYF. As DNA, the CDR3 is TGTGCCAGCACGGGGGGGGTCACAGATACGCAGTATTTT.

This chain connects TRBV10-1 to TRBJ2-3, with 7 bases matching TRBD2. The CDR3 covers 16 residues. The junction had 7 bases not matched to a gene; V was cut back by 1 base and J by 3 bases. The germline gives CDR1 WNHNN, CDR2 SYGVQD (reference sequence). The CDR3 here is CASSELASGRTDTQYF. DNA of the CDR3: TGCGCCAGCAGTGAGTTGGCTAGCGGTCGTACAGATACGCAGTATTTT.

The V gene is TRBV19, the J gene TRBJ1-2; D perhaps matches TRBD1 (6 bases). This CDR3 is 14 amino acids long. V lost 9 bases and J lost 0, with 14 bases in between. CDR1 and CDR2 (germline): LNHDA, SQIVND (reference sequence). DNA for the CDR3: TGTGCCAGCTTTGGACAGTACTCTAACTATGGCTACACCTTC. This sequence encodes CASFGQYSNYGYTF.

In its sample, this clone was seen a few times. This chain connects TRBV5-1 to TRBJ1-1; 9 positions match TRBD1. Looked up from germline, CDR1 is SGHRS and CDR2 is YFSETQ. The CDR3 has 14 amino acids. After removal of 4 bases from V and 4 bases from J, the junction contained 5 bases not matched to a gene. The CDR3 DNA reads as TGCGCCAGCAGCCGGGGACAGGGAGTCACTGAAGCTTTCTTT. Protein: CASSRGQGVTEAFF.

This chain links TRBV6-5 with TRBJ1-4, with D unresolved. CDR1 and CDR2 from the germline V gene are MNHEY and SVGAGI. The ends were cut back, 5 bases at V and 8 bases at J, with 12 bases in the middle. The CDR3 consists of 13 residues. This chain's CDR3 is CASSPRQREKLFF. In DNA, the CDR3 is TGTGCCAGCAGTCCCCGACAACGCGAAAAACTGTTTTTT.

CDR3 in DNA: TGTGCCAGTAGTATAGTCCTTCACTATGGCTACACCTTC. Translated, it gives CASSIVLHYGYTF. The chain links TRBV19 to TRBJ1-2; unclear D gene. Per the germline V gene, CDR1 is LNHDA and CDR2 is SQIVND (reference sequence). The V end was cut by 1 base, the J end by 3 bases, with 6 bases between. The CDR3 covers 13 residues.

This clone was detected a few times. The chain's CDR3 is CASSPDQGGYTF. The CDR3 DNA sequence: TGTGCCAGCTCACCCGACCAGGGGGGCTACACCTTC. The J gene is TRBJ1-2, the V gene TRBV18, with a weak D call TRBD1 (6 bases). CDR1 and CDR2 (germline): KGHSH, LQKENI. This CDR3 is built from 12 residues. Between the trimmed V and J ends, which lost 3 bases and 8 bases, there was a span of 10 bases.

The V and J genes are TRBV2 and TRBJ1-2; D ambiguous. The CDR3 length is 14 residues. The V end lost 2 bases, the J end lost 1 base, and 8 bases lay between the germline ends. Per germline, CDR1 SNHLY and CDR2 FYNNEI. DNA for the CDR3: TGTGCCAGCAGTGAAATACGGATTAACTATGGCTACACCTTC. Translating it yields CASSEIRINYGYTF.

The V gene is TRBV5-1, the J gene TRBJ2-7, with D tentatively TRBD2 (6 bases). Germline lookup yields CDR1 SGHRS and CDR2 YFSETQ. The CDR3 is 17 amino acids. The V gene lost 0 bases and the J gene lost 1 base, with 17 bases spanning the gap. Here the CDR3 DNA reads TGCGCCAGCAGCTTGGACTCGACCGGAGGGAAGTCCTACGAGCAGTACTTC. Protein product: CASSLDSTGGKSYEQYF.

The V and J genes are TRBV6-8 and TRBJ1-1, with D hard to call. V was clipped by 2 bases and J by 1 base, with 5 bases between them. CDR1 MNHGY and CDR2 SAAAGT come from the germline V gene. This CDR3 has 13 residues. CDR3 loop: CASSYTANTEAFF. The CDR3, as DNA: TGTGCCAGCAGTTACACAGCGAACACTGAAGCTTTCTTT.

Comments on this clone: The germline gene is not matched at one end of the junction; a read error may be the cause. The chain uses TRBV7-7 and TRBJ1-1; D is unresolved. The germline V gene encodes CDR1 SSHAT and CDR2 FNYEAQ (reference sequence). This CDR3 is built from 13 residues. The CDR3 region has the DNA TGTGCTAGCAGCCGTCAGGAGAACACTGAAGCTTTCTTT. This encodes CASSRQENTEAFF.

The chain recombines TRBV5-4 with TRBJ2-6; D unresolved. Trimming pared 4 bases from V and 3 bases from J, leaving 20 bases between. The CDR3 is made up of 18 amino acids. CDR1 is SGHNT, CDR2 YYREEE, per germline (reference sequence). DNA for the CDR3: TGTGCCAGCAGCCAAGGGCACTCTTTGGTGAGTGGGGCCAACGTCCTGACTTTC. Translated, it gives CASSQGHSLVSGANVLTF.

This clone occurred a few times. V is TRBV19 and J is TRBJ1-6, with D possibly TRBD1 on 6 matching bases. This CDR3 has 16 residues. V lost 6 bases and J lost 2, with 14 bases in between. Germline V gene sequence: CDR1 LNHDA, CDR2 SQIVND (reference sequence). The CDR3 DNA is TGTGCCAGTAGGGTAATGTGGACAGCCTATAATTCACCCCTCCACTTT. Translation: CASRVMWTAYNSPLHF.

The chain recombines TRBV28 with TRBJ1-1; 12 positions match TRBD1. V trimming: 11 bases; J trimming: 7 bases; junction bases outside the gene matches: 14. CDR3 size: 15 residues. The germline CDR1 and CDR2 sequences are MDHEN and SYDVKM. Here the CDR3 reads CAGRRGGDRGLEAFF. The CDR3 region has the DNA TGTGCCGGGCGTAGAGGTGGGGACAGGGGGCTTGAAGCTTTCTTT.

The chain links TRBV29-1 to TRBJ2-3; the match to TRBD2 covers 7 bases. The germline V gene encodes CDR1 SQVTM and CDR2 ANQGSEA. The length of the CDR3 is 14 residues. The ends lost 5 bases at V and 0 bases at J; junction bases unmatched: 5. The CDR3 loop is CSVQSGASTDTQYF. The CDR3 DNA reads TGCAGCGTTCAGAGCGGGGCTAGCACAGATACGCAGTATTTT.

The V and J genes are TRBV28 and TRBJ2-1, with 7 bases identical to TRBD1. CDR3 length: 14 amino acids. V trimming: 6 bases; J trimming: 2 bases; junction bases outside the gene matches: 4. Germline V gene lookup returns CDR1 MDHEN and CDR2 SYDVKM. CDR3 region: CASSAGTAYNEQFF. DNA for the CDR3: TGTGCCAGCAGCGCCGGGACAGCCTACAATGAGCAGTTCTTC.

V usage is TRBV7-2 and J usage is TRBJ1-1; D not certain. The germline V and J ends were trimmed by 4 bases and 2 bases, with 8 bases remaining between them. This CDR3 spans 13 amino acids. Germline assignment: CDR1 SGHTA and CDR2 FQGNSA. The chain's CDR3 is CASSSQSNTEAFF. The CDR3 DNA sequence: TGTGCCAGCAGCTCCCAAAGTAACACTGAAGCTTTCTTT.

V gene TRBV10-3 combines with J gene TRBJ2-5; D gene ambiguous. CDR1 and CDR2 (germline): ENHRY, SYGVKD. The V and J ends lost 3 bases and 4 bases respectively, with 12 bases between them. The CDR3 consists of 14 residues. For the CDR3, the DNA is TGTGCCATCAGTGATAGTCAGTCTCCAGAGACCCAGTACTTC. This sequence encodes CAISDSQSPETQYF.